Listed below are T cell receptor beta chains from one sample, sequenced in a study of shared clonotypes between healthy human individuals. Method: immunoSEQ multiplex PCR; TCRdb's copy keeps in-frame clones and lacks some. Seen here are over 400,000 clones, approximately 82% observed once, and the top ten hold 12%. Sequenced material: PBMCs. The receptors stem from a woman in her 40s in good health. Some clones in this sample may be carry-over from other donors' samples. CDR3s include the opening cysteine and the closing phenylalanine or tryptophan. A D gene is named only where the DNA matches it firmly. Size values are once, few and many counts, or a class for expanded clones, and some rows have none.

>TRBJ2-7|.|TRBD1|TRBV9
TGTGCCAGCAACAACTACGGACAGGGGGACTCCTACGAGCAGTACTTC
CASNNYGQGDSYEQYF
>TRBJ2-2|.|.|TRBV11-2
TGTGCCAGCAGTGTAACCGGCGGGTCGGTGGAGCTGTTTTTT
CASSVTGGSVELFF
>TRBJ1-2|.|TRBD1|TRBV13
TGTGCCAGCAGCCTAGCGGAGGGACAGGGGGACTATGGCTACACCTTC
CASSLAEGQGDYGYTF
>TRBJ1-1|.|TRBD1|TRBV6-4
TGTGCCAGCAGTGGGGAGACAGGGGGCAACACTGAAGCTTTCTTT
CASSGETGGNTEAFF
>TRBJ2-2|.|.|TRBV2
TGTGCCAGCAAGACAACACCCGCAACCGGGGAGCTGTTTTTT
CASKTTPATGELFF
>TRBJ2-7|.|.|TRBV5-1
TGCGCCAGCAGGTTAGATATGAGGGAGCAGTACTTC
CASRLDMREQYF
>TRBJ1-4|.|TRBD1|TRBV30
TGTGCCTGGGCCCGGACAGGGGCTGGGACTAATGAAAAACTGTTTTTT
CAWARTGAGTNEKLFF
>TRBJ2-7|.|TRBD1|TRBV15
TGTGCCACCAGCCCCGGGACAGGGGATAAGCAGTACTTC
CATSPGTGDKQYF
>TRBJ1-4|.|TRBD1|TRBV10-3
TGTGCCACACACAGGGGGCTGAATGAAAAACTGTTTTTT
CATHRGLNEKLFF
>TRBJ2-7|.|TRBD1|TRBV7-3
TGTGCCGGCAGCACCCCAGGACAGGGGGCATCCTACGAGCAGTACTTC
CAGSTPGQGASYEQYF
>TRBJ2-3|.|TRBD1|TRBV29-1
TGCAGCGTCGGACGGCATGGACAGGGGCGTCTATTGACGCAGTATTTT
CSVGRHGQGRLLTQYF
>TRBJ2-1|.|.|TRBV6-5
TGTGCCAGCACCCGCACCGCCTCAGGGCATGAGCAGTTCTTC
CASTRTASGHEQFF
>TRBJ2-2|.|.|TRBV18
TGTGCCAGCTCACGCGGCACAGAGAACACCGGGGAGCTGTTTTTT
CASSRGTENTGELFF
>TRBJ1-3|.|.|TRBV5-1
TGCGCCAGCAGCTTGGGAGACAGGGGAAACACCATATATTTT
CASSLGDRGNTIYF
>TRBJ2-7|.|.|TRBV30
TGTGCCTGGAGCACCCTAACGTACGAGCAGTACTTC
CAWSTLTYEQYF
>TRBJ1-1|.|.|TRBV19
TGTGCCAGTAGGTCTAAGGGGAACACTGAAGCTTTCTTT
CASRSKGNTEAFF
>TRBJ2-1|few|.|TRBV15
TGTGCCACCAGCAGAGAATGGTCCAGCTCCTACAATGAGCAGTTCTTC
CATSREWSSSYNEQFF
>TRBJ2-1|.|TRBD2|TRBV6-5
TGTGCCAGCAGTTACACGACGCGCGGGAGGGATGAGCAGTTCTTC
CASSYTTRGRDEQFF
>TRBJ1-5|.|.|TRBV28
TGTGCCAGCAGTACAGGGTCATTTAGCAATCAGCCCCAGCATTTT
CASSTGSFSNQPQHF
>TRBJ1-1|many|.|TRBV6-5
TGTGCCAGCAGTCAAACTTCCACTGAAGCTTTCTTT
CASSQTSTEAFF
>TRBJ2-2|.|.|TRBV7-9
TGTGCCAGCAGCCCCCGGGCCCTCCGGGGCGGGGAGCTGTTTTTT
CASSPRALRGGELFF
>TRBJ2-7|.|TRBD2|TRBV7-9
TGTGCCAGCAGCTTAGATCTACTAGCGGGAGGGCCTGGGGATGAGCAGTACTTC
CASSLDLLAGGPGDEQYF
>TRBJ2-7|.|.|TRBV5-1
TGCGCCAGCAGCTTGTTGGATGGCGTGTACGAGCAGTACTTC
CASSLLDGVYEQYF
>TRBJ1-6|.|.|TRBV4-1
TGCGCCAGCAGTCGACAGCCGGGGTCACCCCTCCACTTT
CASSRQPGSPLHF